What follows describes a single T cell receptor beta chain. Its target is unknown. These data belong to a study of pediatric ulcerative colitis. About the research overall: Ulcerative colitis patients had pancolitis or left-sided colitis, with confirming histology.

The survey-level immunoSEQ assay was used. TCRdb's copy holds only in-frame clones and misses some; the assay was immunoSEQ multiplex PCR. This table holds more than 40,000 clones, 60% to 85% found once. One to two pinch biopsies were taken from the rectum during colonoscopy. Study-level findings and limits: Rectal repertoires separated controls, mild-moderate and acute severe colitis.

The origin of this receptor is a girl between 10 and 17 years old with moderate ulcerative colitis. The sequencing sample was made of gut tissue.

The CDR3 nucleotides read TGTGCCAGCAGTTTAGGGCAGGGGCGGAGTCAGCCCCAGCATTTT. Translated: CASSLGQGRSQPQHF. The chain joins TRBV28 to TRBJ1-5, with D possibly TRBD1 on 6 matching bases. Germline values: CDR1 MDHEN, CDR2 SYDVKM. The CDR3 loop spans 15 amino acids. V was shortened by 2 bases and J by 6 bases, with 14 bases between the two germline ends.